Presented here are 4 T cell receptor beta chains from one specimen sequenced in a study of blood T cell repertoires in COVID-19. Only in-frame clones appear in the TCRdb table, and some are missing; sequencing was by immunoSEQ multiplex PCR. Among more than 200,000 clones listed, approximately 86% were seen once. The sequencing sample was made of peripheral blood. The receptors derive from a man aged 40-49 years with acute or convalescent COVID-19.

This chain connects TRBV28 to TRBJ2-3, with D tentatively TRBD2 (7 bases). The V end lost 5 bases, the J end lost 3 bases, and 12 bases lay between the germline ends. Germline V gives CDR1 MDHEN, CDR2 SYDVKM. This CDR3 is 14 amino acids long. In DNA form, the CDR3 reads TGTGCCAGCAGTATAGGGGGGGGTACAGATACGCAGTATTTT. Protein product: CASSIGGGTDTQYF.

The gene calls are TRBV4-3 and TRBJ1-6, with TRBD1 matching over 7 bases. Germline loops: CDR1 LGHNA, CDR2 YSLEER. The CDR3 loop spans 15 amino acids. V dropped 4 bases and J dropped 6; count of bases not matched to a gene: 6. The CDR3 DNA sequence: TGCGCCAGCAGCCCGAGGACAGGCGCTAATTCACCCCTCCACTTT. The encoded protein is CASSPRTGANSPLHF.

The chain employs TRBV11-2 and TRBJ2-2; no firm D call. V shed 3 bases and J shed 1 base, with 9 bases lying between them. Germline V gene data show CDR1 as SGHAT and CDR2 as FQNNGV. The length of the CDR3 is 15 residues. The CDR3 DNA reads TGTGCCAGCAGCTTTTTACGAGAGAACACCGGGGAGCTGTTTTTT. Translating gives CASSFLRENTGELFF. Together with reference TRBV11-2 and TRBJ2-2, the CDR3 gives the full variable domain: EAGVAQSPRYKIIEKRQSVAFWCNPISGHATLYWYQQILGQGPKLLIQFQNNGVVDDSQLPKDRFSAERLKGVDSTLKIQPAKLEDSAVYLCASSFLRENTGELFFGEGSRLTVL.

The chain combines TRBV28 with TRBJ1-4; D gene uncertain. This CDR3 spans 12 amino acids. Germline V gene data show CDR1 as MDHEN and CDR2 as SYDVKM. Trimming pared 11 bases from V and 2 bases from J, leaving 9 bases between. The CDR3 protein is CAAEGTNEKLFF. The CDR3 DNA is TGTGCCGCGGAGGGTACTAATGAAAAACTGTTTTTT. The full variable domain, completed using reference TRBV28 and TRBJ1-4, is DVKVTQSSRYLVKRTGEKVFLECVQDMDHENMFWYRQDPGLGLRLIYFSYDVKMKEKGDIPEGYSVSREKKERFSLILESASTNQTSMYLCAAEGTNEKLFFGSGTQLSVL.